Each of the 30 T cell receptor beta chains below was sequenced from the same sample in a study of blood T cells in healthy people across ages. PCR was performed a second time for about 6 to 12 cycles using a sample-barcoded 5' primer and a J-beta primer mix. A single record per CDR3 protein comes from TCRdb applying MiXCR to the 5' RACE reads. This repertoire shows more than 800,000 distinct CDR3 sequences, 45% found once; its top ten account for 18%. Material: blood. The receptor source for this set is a woman aged 55 to 70 in good health.

The J gene is TRBJ2-5, the V gene TRBV7-3; 7 bases map to TRBD2. The germline V gene has CDR1 SGHTA and CDR2 FQGTGA. Trimming at V came to 3 bases and at J to 11 bases, leaving 9 bases not matched to a gene. The CDR3 runs 13 residues. CDR3 DNA: TGTGCCAGCAGCTTGGGCGGGAGTAGGGAGCAGTACTTC. Protein: CASSLGGSREQYF.

J is TRBJ2-5 and V is TRBV7-2, with 8 nucleotides matching TRBD1. The DNA end lines up better with TRBJ2-7; the J call may be wrong. The germline V gene encodes CDR1 SGHTA and CDR2 FQGNSA. The CDR3 consists of 12 residues. In DNA form, the CDR3 reads TGTGCCAGCAGCCGGGACAGGAACGAGCAGTACTTC. It specifies CASSRDRNEQYF.

As concerns this clonotype: A read error may produce the germline difference seen at one junction end. J is TRBJ2-5 and V is TRBV6-5; possibly TRBD1 for D (6 bases). This CDR3 is built from 14 residues. The germline V gene encodes CDR1 MNHEY and CDR2 SVGAGI. This CDR3 is CASSDSGAGETQYF. CDR3 bases: TGTGCCAGCAGTGACTCAGGGGCGGGAGAGACCCAGTACTTC.

With respect to this clonotype: Relative to the germline gene, one junction end is altered; a read error may explain this. The V gene is TRBV6-1, the J gene TRBJ2-3, with D uncertain. The CDR3 has 14 residues. The germline gives CDR1 MNHNS, CDR2 SASEGT. Here the CDR3 DNA reads TGTGCCAGCGGTGATTCCACTAGCACAGATACGCAGTATTTT. Translated, it gives CASGDSTSTDTQYF.

V and J are TRBV12-3 or TRBV12-4 and TRBJ2-2; D is perhaps TRBD2 (6 bases). Trimming shortened V by 6 bases and J by 5 bases, and 16 bases separated the two germline ends. The CDR3 extends over 15 amino acids. CDR3 in DNA: TGTGCCAGCAGCACCAACCGGGGAGGAACCGGGGAGCTGTTTTTT. Translated: CASSTNRGGTGELFF.

The chain is built from TRBV27 and TRBJ2-1, with D hard to call. Germline V lookup: CDR1 MNHEY, CDR2 SMNVEV (reference sequence). The CDR3 contains 15 residues. Trimming pared 5 bases from V and 0 bases from J, leaving 11 bases between. This CDR3 is CASSPWVSSYNEQFF. CDR3 nucleotide sequence: TGTGCCAGCAGTCCCTGGGTCAGCTCCTACAATGAGCAGTTCTTC.

The chain combines TRBV2 with TRBJ2-5; D is possibly TRBD2 (5 bases). Germline lookup yields CDR1 SNHLY and CDR2 FYNNEI. Between the trimmed V and J ends, which lost 7 bases and 0 bases, there was a span of 12 bases. The CDR3 runs 14 residues. This chain's CDR3 is CASISGTYQETQYF. DNA for the CDR3: TGTGCCAGCATAAGCGGAACGTACCAAGAGACCCAGTACTTC.

The rearrangement uses TRBV19 and TRBJ2-7, with a tentative D call TRBD2 (6 bases). CDR3 length: 16 residues. Germline V gene data show CDR1 as LNHDA and CDR2 as SQIVND (reference sequence). Deletions cut 5 bases from V and 1 base from J, with 18 bases between. CDR3 nucleotides: TGTGCCAGTAGTCCGAGCGGGCCCATCGGTTCCTACGAGCAGTACTTC. Translation: CASSPSGPIGSYEQYF.

This clonotype has at least ten counts. The chain recombines TRBV3-1 with TRBJ2-7; D not certain. The CDR3 runs 11 residues. Deletions cut 0 bases from V and 5 bases from J, with 2 bases between. CDR1 LGHDT and CDR2 YNNKEL come from the germline V gene (reference sequence). The CDR3 DNA sequence: TGTGCCAGCAGCCAAGAGGACGAGCAGTACTTC. Amino acid sequence: CASSQEDEQYF.

The V gene is TRBV28, the J gene TRBJ2-7; the D gene is possibly TRBD1 (6 bases). Germline CDR1 and CDR2: MDHEN and SYDVKM. Between the trimmed V and J ends, which lost 3 bases and 5 bases, there was a span of 17 bases. The CDR3 runs to 15 residues. The CDR3 nucleotides are TGTGCCAGCAGTTTTGGGGGCACAAGTCGTCACGAGCAGTACTTC. Translated, it gives CASSFGGTSRHEQYF.

This rearrangement joins TRBV25-1 to TRBJ2-1; TRBD2 matches at 10 bases. Per the germline V gene, CDR1 is MGHDK and CDR2 is SYGVNS. The CDR3 length is 13 residues. The ends lost 3 bases at V and 15 bases at J; junction bases unmatched: 8. The CDR3 spells CASSEPGLALLFF. In nucleotides, the CDR3 is TGTGCCAGCAGTGAGCCGGGACTAGCGCTACTGTTCTTC.

A few counts support this clonotype. A read error may account for a junction end that differs from germline. V and J are TRBV28 and TRBJ1-2; 10 bases match TRBD1. This CDR3 has 14 residues. Germline V gives CDR1 MDHEN, CDR2 SYDVKM. The chain's CDR3 is CASSRDRGGYGCTF. Here the CDR3 DNA reads TGTGCCAGCAGCAGGGACAGGGGCGGGTATGGCTGCACCTTC.

Written as DNA, the CDR3 is TGTGCCAGCAGTGAATATCCTAGCTATGAGCAGTACTTC. Its protein product is CASSEYPSYEQYF. The genes are TRBV25-1 and TRBJ2-5, with a possible D match to TRBD2 (5 bases). Between the trimmed V and J ends, which lost 0 bases and 11 bases, there was a span of 13 bases. The germline gives CDR1 MGHDK, CDR2 SYGVNS. CDR3 length: 13 amino acids.

This clonotype was seen more than once but under ten times. V gene TRBV12-3 or TRBV12-4 combines with J gene TRBJ1-6; unclear D gene. The V end lost 7 bases, the J end lost 9 bases, and 13 bases lay between the germline ends. The CDR3 consists of 13 residues. The chain's CDR3 is CASTSSTGSPLHF. Here the CDR3 DNA reads TGTGCCAGCACCTCCTCTACGGGTTCACCCCTCCACTTT.

V gene TRBV20-1 combines with J gene TRBJ2-1, with TRBD2 matching 9 bases. V lost 0 bases and J lost 4; bases outside the gene matches: 4. The germline gives CDR1 DFQATT, CDR2 SNEGSKA (reference sequence). The CDR3 consists of 15 residues. CDR3 residues: CSARDWAGGYNEQFF. The CDR3 DNA reads as TGCAGTGCTAGAGATTGGGCGGGAGGGTACAATGAGCAGTTCTTC.

This clonotype was seen only a few times. The gene calls are TRBV2 and TRBJ2-7, with D uncertain. CDR1 SNHLY and CDR2 FYNNEI come from the germline V gene. The CDR3 extends over 13 amino acids. Trimming took off 8 bases at V and 6 bases at J, with 17 bases between the two ends. The CDR3: CASAEQIMGEQYF. The CDR3 DNA sequence: TGTGCCAGCGCAGAACAGATCATGGGCGAGCAGTACTTC.

This clonotype was seen only a few times. This chain joins TRBV20-1 and TRBJ2-7; 10 nucleotides match TRBD2. The ends lost 0 bases at V and 2 bases at J; junction bases unmatched: 7. Germline values: CDR1 DFQATT, CDR2 SNEGSKA (reference sequence). The CDR3 totals 16 residues. The CDR3 protein is CSARDMSGRAAYEQYF. CDR3 nucleotide sequence: TGCAGTGCTAGAGATATGAGCGGGAGGGCAGCCTACGAGCAGTACTTC.

The chain couples TRBV3-1 to TRBJ2-7; no clear D. Germline V gives CDR1 LGHDT, CDR2 YNNKEL (reference sequence). The CDR3 sequence is 15 residues long. Trimming stripped 0 bases from V and 1 base from J, with 10 bases between. CDR3 amino acids: CASSQDFGRSYEQYF. In nucleotides, the CDR3 is TGTGCCAGCAGCCAAGATTTTGGTAGATCCTACGAGCAGTACTTC.

V usage is TRBV20-1 and J usage is TRBJ2-7; D unclear. CDR3 size: 14 residues. Per germline, CDR1 DFQATT and CDR2 SNEGSKA (reference sequence). The ends were cut back, 2 bases at V and 1 base at J, with 12 bases in the middle. The CDR3 region is CSARKDAGSYEQYF. The CDR3 nucleotides read TGCAGTGCTAGAAAGGATGCAGGATCCTACGAGCAGTACTTC.

The chain carries TRBV2 and TRBJ2-1; no definite D call. V gave up 0 bases and J gave up 10 bases, with 4 bases separating them. CDR1 and CDR2 from the germline V gene are SNHLY and FYNNEI. The CDR3 contains 11 residues. CDR3 in amino acids: CASSEAFEQFF. The CDR3 DNA reads TGTGCCAGCAGTGAAGCCTTCGAGCAGTTCTTC. Drawing the rest from reference TRBV2 and TRBJ2-1, the complete variable domain is EPEVTQTPSHQVTQMGQEVILRCVPISNHLYFYWYRQILGQKVEFLVSFYNNEISEKSEIFDDQFSVERPDGSNFTLKIRSTKLEDSAMYFCASSEAFEQFFGPGTRLTVL.

The CDR3 spells CASSARVGTQYF. The CDR3 DNA sequence: TGTGCCAGCAGTGCCAGGGTGGGGACCCAGTACTTC. The chain joins TRBV25-1 to TRBJ2-5, with D possibly being TRBD1 (5 bases). V gave up 4 bases and J gave up 7 bases, with 10 bases separating them. Germline lookup yields CDR1 MGHDK and CDR2 SYGVNS. The CDR3 totals 12 residues.

This chain uses TRBV9 with TRBJ2-2; 7 bases match TRBD2. The V segment lost 1 base and the J segment 1 base; nucleotides outside the gene matches: 7. The CDR3 sequence is 17 residues long. Germline CDR1 SGDLS, CDR2 YYNGEE. CDR3 coding DNA: TGTGCCAGCAGCGTATCTCGGGAGGAATTGAACACCGGGGAGCTGTTTTTT. As protein: CASSVSREELNTGELFF.

This clonotype was counted a few times. This sequence joins TRBV20-1 and TRBJ2-1; 8 bases map to TRBD2. The ends lost 6 bases at V and 4 bases at J; junction bases unmatched: 11. Germline V gene sequence: CDR1 DFQATT, CDR2 SNEGSKA (reference sequence). The CDR3 is 15 residues long. CDR3 protein: CSAPIAGTNYNEQFF. CDR3 DNA: TGCAGTGCACCAATAGCGGGGACCAATTACAATGAGCAGTTCTTC.

In this sample, this clonotype turned up a few times. V gene TRBV6-5 combines with J gene TRBJ2-7; D not certain. Between the trimmed V and J ends, which lost 3 bases and 6 bases, there was a span of 12 bases. The CDR3 covers 13 residues. CDR1 and CDR2 (germline): MNHEY, SVGAGI. In DNA form, the CDR3 reads TGTGCCAGCAGTTATGGTAGTTTGGGCGAGCAGTACTTC. It is translated as CASSYGSLGEQYF.

Worth noting for this clonotype: With a much larger clone just one base away, this may be a read error. This chain connects TRBV20-1 to TRBJ2-6; TRBD2 might be the D (6 bases). Germline V gene data show CDR1 as DFQATT and CDR2 as SNEGSKA (reference sequence). The CDR3 is made up of 15 amino acids. Here the CDR3 reads CRARAGGPGANVLTF. CDR3 DNA sequence: TGCCGTGCTAGGGCCGGAGGGCCTGGGGCCAACGTCCTGACTTTC.

The rearrangement links TRBV5-1 to TRBJ2-7, with 9 bases aligning to TRBD1. The J segment lost 3 bases and the V segment lost 3 bases, leaving 4 bases of the junction unmatched. CDR3 length: 14 amino acids. Germline assignment: CDR1 SGHRS and CDR2 YFSETQ. The CDR3 DNA is TGCGCCAGCAGCTATACAGGGGGCGGCTACGAGCAGTACTTC. Protein: CASSYTGGGYEQYF.

The V gene is TRBV6-2 or TRBV6-3, the J gene TRBJ2-5; D ambiguous. Trimming shortened V by 2 bases and J by 9 bases, and 10 bases separated the two germline ends. The CDR3 covers 12 residues. In germline, CDR1 is MNHEY, CDR2 SVGEGT. The DNA for the CDR3 is TGTGCCAGCAGTTACCTTCCACTGGCCCAGTACTTC. Translated, it gives CASSYLPLAQYF.

The chain is built from TRBV5-1 and TRBJ2-7; the D gene is possibly TRBD1 (6 bases). The V gene's germline CDR1 is SGHRS and CDR2 YFSETQ. The CDR3 contains 15 residues. V shed 4 bases and J shed 2 bases, with 16 bases lying between them. The CDR3 loop is CASSPSGAVAYEQYF. CDR3 nucleotide sequence: TGCGCCAGCAGCCCATCAGGGGCTGTTGCCTACGAGCAGTACTTC.

This clonotype was recorded at least ten times. This chain links TRBV10-3 with TRBJ2-7; D call uncertain. This CDR3 region has 14 residues. CDR1 is ENHRY, CDR2 SYGVKD, per germline. The V end lost 3 bases, the J end lost 0 bases, and 9 bases lay between the germline ends. The CDR3 here is CAISESTNSYEQYF. The CDR3 region has the DNA TGTGCCATCAGTGAAAGCACGAACTCCTACGAGCAGTACTTC.

This clonotype was seen a handful of times. J is TRBJ2-1 and V is TRBV11-2; 10 bases are a match to TRBD1. CDR3 length: 15 amino acids. Germline V gives CDR1 SGHAT, CDR2 FQNNGV. J gave up 6 bases and V 0 bases, and 2 bases lay outside the gene matches. The CDR3 here is CASSLEWTGGNEQFF. DNA for the CDR3: TGTGCCAGCAGCTTAGAGTGGACAGGGGGCAATGAGCAGTTCTTC.